These T cell receptor beta chains were read from a single sample in a study of post-analysis software for immune sequencing data. TCRdb reanalysed the PCR reads using MiXCR and keeps one entry per CDR3 protein. The sample has 700,000 to 800,000 distinct CDR3 sequences, roughly 29% seen once; the top ten hold roughly 0.57%. The sequencing sample was made of blood. These receptors all come from a girl aged 5 to 17 with multiple sclerosis. The CDR3 runs from the conserved cysteine through the conserved F or W. The D gene is left open where the match is weak. Where a row states a size, it is once, few, many or the class of an expanded clone; other rows omit it.

d_call	j_call	v_call	clone_size	cdr3_nt	cdr3_aa
.	TRBJ2-7	TRBV6-5	few	TGTGCCAGCACCACCTCCCGGGACTTCCCCTACGAGCAGTACTTC	CASTTSRDFPYEQYF
.	TRBJ2-7	TRBV7-9	.	TGTGCCAGCAGCCGGACTGTCTACGAGCGGTACTTC	CASSRTVYERYF
.	TRBJ1-1	TRBV20-1	.	TGCAGTGCTAGAAGGGCAGGGGTGAACACTGAAGCTTTCTTT	CSARRAGVNTEAFF
TRBD2	TRBJ2-2	TRBV25-1	once	TGTGCCAGCAGTTCACGGCCGGGACTAGCGGGAGGGAGTCAGTCAGGGGAGCTGTTTTTT	CASSSRPGLAGGSQSGELFF
.	TRBJ1-2	TRBV20-1	many	TGCAGTGCTGGACTGTCCTCCTATGGCTACACCTTC	CSAGLSSYGYTF
.	TRBJ2-1	TRBV7-9	few	TGTGCCAGCAGCCCAGGTCTCAGGGGATACTACAATGAGCAGTTCTTC	CASSPGLRGYYNEQFF
TRBD1	TRBJ2-7	TRBV2	.	TGTGCCAGCAGTGGGATTATGGGACAGAGCTCCTACGAGCAGTACTTC	CASSGIMGQSSYEQYF
.	TRBJ1-2	TRBV7-2	few	TGTGCCAGCAGGGCATACAGAGGGTACGGTGGCTACACCTTC	CASRAYRGYGGYTF
.	TRBJ2-7	TRBV7-9	.	TGTGCCAGCAGCGACAAAAACCGGGACTACGAGCAGTACTTC	CASSDKNRDYEQYF
TRBD1	TRBJ1-2	TRBV12-3/TRBV12-4	.	TGTGCCAGCAGCTTATATAACAGGGGGCCAGGCGGCTACACCTTC	CASSLYNRGPGGYTF
TRBD2	TRBJ2-2	TRBV24-1	.	TGTGCCACCAGTGATTCAACCGGGACTAGATCGGGGGAGCTGTTTTTT	CATSDSTGTRSGELFF
TRBD2	TRBJ2-1	TRBV20-1	.	TGCAGTGCTCATCCCGGGACTAGCGGTTACAATGAGCAGTTCTTC	CSAHPGTSGYNEQFF
.	TRBJ1-2	TRBV7-8	.	TGTGCCAGCAGCTTAGACAGAAGCTATGGCTACACCTTC	CASSLDRSYGYTF
.	TRBJ1-1	TRBV9	few	TGTGCCAGCAGCGTAGTTGGGGGGGCAGAAGCTTTCTTT	CASSVVGGAEAFF
.	TRBJ2-5	TRBV29-1	.	TGCAGCGTAAACCGGGGACCAGGGATGGAGACCCAGTACTTC	CSVNRGPGMETQYF
.	TRBJ1-5	TRBV7-2	.	TGTGCCAGCAGCCCAAGCGGGGGGATGAGCAATCAGCCCCAGCATTTT	CASSPSGGMSNQPQHF
.	TRBJ2-1	TRBV9	.	TGTGCCTCCCAGGACATTTCCCACAATGAGCAGTTCTTC	CASQDISHNEQFF
.	TRBJ2-7	TRBV3-1	.	TGTGCCAGCAGCCAAGACTTCTCCTACGAGCAGTACTTC	CASSQDFSYEQYF
TRBD1	TRBJ2-7	TRBV10-2	many	TGCGCCAGCAGTGAGTCGAACAGGGGGCTCTACGAGCAGTACTTC	CASSESNRGLYEQYF
.	TRBJ1-4	TRBV6-6	once	TGTGCCAGCAGTTCCTCGGGGTATGGAAAACTGTTTTTT	CASSSSGYGKLFF